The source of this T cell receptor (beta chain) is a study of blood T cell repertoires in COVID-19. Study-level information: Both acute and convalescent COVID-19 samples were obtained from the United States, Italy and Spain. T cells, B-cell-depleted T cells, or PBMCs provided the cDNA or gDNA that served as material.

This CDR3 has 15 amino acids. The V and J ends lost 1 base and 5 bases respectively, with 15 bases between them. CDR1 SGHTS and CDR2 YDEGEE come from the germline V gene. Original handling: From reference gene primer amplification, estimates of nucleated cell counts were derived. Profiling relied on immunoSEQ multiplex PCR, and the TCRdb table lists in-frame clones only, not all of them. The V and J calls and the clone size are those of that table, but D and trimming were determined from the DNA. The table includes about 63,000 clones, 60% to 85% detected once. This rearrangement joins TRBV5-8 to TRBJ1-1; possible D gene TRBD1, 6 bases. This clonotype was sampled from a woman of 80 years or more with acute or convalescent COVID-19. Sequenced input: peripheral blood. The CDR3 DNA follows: TGTGCCAGCAGCTTGCGTGGGGGCGCGTGGACTGAAGCTTTCTTT. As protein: CASSLRGGAWTEAFF.